This T cell receptor (beta chain) comes out of a study of regulatory T cells in long-lasting Graves disease. This CDR3 is 13 amino acids long. The junction had 8 bases not matched to a gene; V was cut back by 7 bases and J by 8 bases. Germline values: CDR1 MNHEY, CDR2 SMNVEV (reference sequence). This sample's time point: newly diagnosed GD, antithyroid drugs for less than 3 months. The authors made the TCR library using RNA they extracted from PBMCs. Construction of TCR beta libraries relied on iRepertoire HTBI primers and on Arm-PCR targeting CDR3 regions. From the multiplex PCR reads, TCRdb called clonotypes with MiXCR, one entry per CDR3 protein. Here the sample spans approximately 390,000 distinct CDR3 sequences, 15% to 20% being singletons. This clonotype was counted ten times or more. Separately, the same data were catalogued under a study of T cells in Graves' hyperthyroidism and ophthalmopathy. That report adds: Recently diagnosed hyperthyroidism of less than 2 months' duration affected patients aged 18 to 65. Diagnosis relied on clinical symptoms, serum thyroxine and TRAb, thyroid ultrasound and orbital computed tomography. First-round RT-PCR of the TCR CDR3 relied on the HTBI primer set. In the blood, most expanded thyroid clonotypes above 0.001 appeared as well.

The V and J genes are TRBV27 and TRBJ2-1; 7 bases match TRBD1. This specimen consisted of peripheral blood mononuclear cells (PBMCs), obtained at new diagnosis, from a patient treated with antithyroid drugs. This TCR derives from a woman aged 18-35 years with Graves disease. For the CDR3, the DNA is TGTGCCAGCAAACAGACAGGGATCGATGAGCAGTTCTTC. Amino acids: CASKQTGIDEQFF.